One sample yielded the 2 T cell receptor beta chains listed below, sequenced in a study of T-cell memory formation after mild COVID-19. TCRdb ran MiXCR on the 5' RACE reads and lists one entry per CDR3 protein. The table shows 350,000 to 500,000 distinct CDR3 sequences, with around 19% occurring only once. Material for sequencing was PBMCs or a T cell subset sorted from them (not recorded which). These receptors were taken from an adult woman who had mild COVID-19 (a few samples of this study predate the infection). Cell type and time point are not known.

The gene calls are TRBV6-5 and TRBJ1-1; D may be TRBD1 (6 bases). The CDR3 totals 15 residues. Deletions cut 5 bases from V and 4 bases from J, with 17 bases between. Germline CDR1 and CDR2: MNHEY and SVGAGI. The CDR3 loop is CASSHPSRGGTEAFF. CDR3 sequence (DNA): TGTGCCAGCAGTCACCCCAGCAGGGGAGGCACTGAAGCTTTCTTT.

V gene TRBV29-1 combines with J gene TRBJ1-5, with no clear D. Germline V lookup: CDR1 SQVTM, CDR2 ANQGSEA. The V and J ends lost 0 bases and 9 bases respectively, with 12 bases between them. The CDR3 extends over 13 amino acids. CDR3 nucleotides: TGCAGCGTTGAAGATGGGGAGAAAGGGCCCCAGCATTTT. As protein: CSVEDGEKGPQHF.